The next 30 T cell receptor beta chains were all read from a single sample in a study of blood T cell repertoires in COVID-19. TCRdb's table, derived via immunoSEQ multiplex PCR, lists solely in-frame clones and lacks some. The data contain about 200,000 clones, around 83% of them singletons. The sample taken for sequencing was peripheral blood. The receptors originated from a woman between 45 and 60 years old with COVID-19, enrolled during active disease.

The chain combines TRBV12-3 or TRBV12-4 with TRBJ2-5; D is uncertain. The CDR3 is 12 amino acids. V was cut by 2 bases and J by 5 bases, with 6 bases left in between. The CDR3 nucleotides read TGTGCCAGCAGTTTAACGCGGGAGACCCAGTACTTC. Its protein product is CASSLTRETQYF.

This clone was picked up one time. This chain uses TRBV28 with TRBJ1-2; a weak D match, TRBD1 (5 bases). V gave up 3 bases and J gave up 1 base, with 12 bases separating them. CDR1 and CDR2 (germline): MDHEN, SYDVKM. The CDR3 runs 15 residues. The CDR3 spells CASSLAGESNYGYTF. The CDR3 DNA sequence: TGTGCCAGCAGTTTGGCGGGGGAGAGTAACTATGGCTACACCTTC.

This chain joins TRBV28 and TRBJ1-1; 9 bases line up with TRBD1. The J segment lost 7 bases and the V segment lost 2 bases, leaving 14 bases of the junction unmatched. From germline, CDR1 is MDHEN and CDR2 SYDVKM. The CDR3 runs 17 residues. The CDR3 here is CASSLEIGTGYEDEAFF. CDR3 DNA: TGTGCCAGCAGTTTAGAGATCGGGACAGGGTATGAGGATGAAGCTTTCTTT.

The V call is TRBV11-3, the J call TRBJ2-1, with 12 bases matching TRBD2. V lost 3 bases to trimming and J lost 6 bases; unmatched junction nucleotides: 6. Germline assignment: CDR1 SGHNT and CDR2 YENEEA. The CDR3 runs 16 residues. The CDR3 protein is CASSLGLAGGLNEQFF. The DNA of the CDR3 is TGTGCCAGCAGCTTGGGGCTAGCGGGGGGGCTCAATGAGCAGTTCTTC.

The chain uses TRBV10-1 and TRBJ1-1, with no clear D. Per germline, CDR1 WNHNN and CDR2 SYGVQD (reference sequence). Trimming took off 6 bases at V and 8 bases at J, with 19 bases between the two ends. The CDR3 has 14 amino acids. CDR3 residues: CASSPNLRTPEAFF. The CDR3 DNA reads as TGCGCCAGCAGCCCCAATCTTCGCACTCCGGAAGCTTTCTTT.

This clone has a single count. The chain couples TRBV30 to TRBJ1-2; 7 nucleotides line up with TRBD1. J was trimmed by 0 bases and V by 3 bases; bases with no gene match: 7. Germline V gives CDR1 GTSNPN, CDR2 SVGIG (reference sequence). The CDR3 loop spans 15 amino acids. CDR3 nucleotides: TGTGCCTGGAGCTCGGGGGACAGACCTAACTATGGCTACACCTTC. It is translated as CAWSSGDRPNYGYTF.

The chain has TRBV5-1 and TRBJ2-2; 7 nucleotides line up with TRBD1. The germline V gene encodes CDR1 SGHRS and CDR2 YFSETQ. This CDR3 is 16 amino acids long. J was trimmed by 0 bases and V by 1 base; bases with no gene match: 3. CDR3: CASSLYGTANTGELFF. The CDR3 bases are TGCGCCAGCAGCTTGTATGGGACAGCGAACACCGGGGAGCTGTTTTTT.

The chain carries TRBV7-2 and TRBJ2-2; 7 bases fit TRBD1. The CDR3 consists of 16 residues. V dropped 5 bases and J dropped 5; count of bases not matched to a gene: 11. Germline V lookup: CDR1 SGHTA, CDR2 FQGNSA. Here the CDR3 DNA reads TGTGCCAGCAGCGTATTTGACAGGGTTTGGACCGGGGAGCTGTTTTTT. It codes for CASSVFDRVWTGELFF.

The gene calls are TRBV6-2 or TRBV6-3 and TRBJ2-4, with D possibly matching TRBD1 (6 bases). Germline loops: CDR1 MNHEY, CDR2 SVGEGT. This CDR3 has 12 residues. Trimming left V 6 bases short and J 6 bases short, with 9 bases between. The CDR3 nucleotides read TGTGCCAGCAGCCCGGACAGAAACATTCAGTACTTC. This translates into CASSPDRNIQYF.

V gene TRBV28 combines with J gene TRBJ1-3, with D possibly being TRBD1 (5 bases). V was clipped by 1 base and J by 2 bases, with 15 bases between them. CDR3 length: 17 amino acids. Germline CDR1 and CDR2: MDHEN and SYDVKM. The DNA for the CDR3 is TGTGCCAGCAGTTTATTTCGCAGGGCGGCCCCTGGAAACACCATATATTTT. This translates into CASSLFRRAAPGNTIYF.

The chain combines TRBV28 with TRBJ2-4; tentative D call: TRBD2 (5 bases). V was cut by 8 bases and J by 0 bases, with 14 bases left in between. This CDR3 has 15 amino acids. Germline V gives CDR1 MDHEN, CDR2 SYDVKM. The CDR3 protein is CASCARGRAKNIQYF. The CDR3 DNA follows: TGTGCCAGCTGCGCCCGAGGGAGAGCCAAAAACATTCAGTACTTC.

The V and J genes are TRBV12-3 or TRBV12-4 and TRBJ1-2; no firm D call. CDR3 size: 12 residues. V lost 6 bases, J lost 6 bases, and 11 bases lay in between. The DNA for the CDR3 is TGTGCCAGCAGCGACTCAGAGAATGGCTACACCTTC. Its protein is CASSDSENGYTF.

This clone has only a few counts. This chain connects TRBV6-5 to TRBJ1-6; TRBD1 agrees at 9 bases. The V segment lost 7 bases and the J segment 8 bases; nucleotides outside the gene matches: 9. Per germline, CDR1 MNHEY and CDR2 SVGAGI. The CDR3 extends over 15 amino acids. CDR3 sequence reads: CASTRGGTGHSPLHF. The DNA for the CDR3 is TGTGCCAGCACCCGGGGGGGGACAGGGCATTCACCCCTCCACTTT.

This clone was found once. V and J are TRBV6-5 and TRBJ1-6; D may be TRBD1 (6 bases). Trimming cost V 10 bases and J 0 bases, with 7 bases left between them. There are 13 residues in the CDR3. Germline V gene data show CDR1 as MNHEY and CDR2 as SVGAGI. The CDR3 loop reads CATTGSYNSPLHF. The DNA for the CDR3 is TGTGCCACGACAGGCTCCTATAATTCACCCCTCCACTTT.

The V gene is TRBV28, the J gene TRBJ2-1; 10 bases are shared with TRBD2. V was clipped by 2 bases and J by 4 bases; unmatched bases: 8. The CDR3 contains 17 residues. CDR1 MDHEN and CDR2 SYDVKM come from the germline V gene. The CDR3 region is CASSLLASGGLYNEQFF. The CDR3 DNA reads as TGTGCCAGCAGTTTACTCGCTAGCGGGGGTCTTTACAATGAGCAGTTCTTC.

The chain recombines TRBV27 with TRBJ1-1; D might be TRBD1 (6 bases). Germline V gene sequence: CDR1 MNHEY, CDR2 SMNVEV (reference sequence). CDR3 length equals 12 residues. Between the trimmed V and J ends, which lost 8 bases and 0 bases, there was a span of 7 bases. The CDR3 here is CASGTLNTEAFF. The DNA for the CDR3 is TGTGCCAGCGGGACATTGAACACTGAAGCTTTCTTT.

The V gene is TRBV28, the J gene TRBJ2-7, with D possibly TRBD1 on 6 matching bases. This CDR3 region has 14 residues. Germline values: CDR1 MDHEN, CDR2 SYDVKM. The V and J ends lost 3 bases and 2 bases respectively, with 11 bases between them. The CDR3 loop is CASSLRQVAYEQYV. CDR3 bases: TGTGCCAGCAGTTTGCGACAGGTCGCCTACGAGCAGTACGTC.

The J gene is TRBJ2-2, the V gene TRBV12-5, with D possibly matching TRBD2 (5 bases). Germline V gene data show CDR1 as LGHNT and CDR2 as FRNRAP. The CDR3 extends over 16 amino acids. V was trimmed by 0 bases and J by 6 bases, leaving 14 bases between them. The CDR3 sequence: CASGLVAATGAGELFF. The CDR3 nucleotides are TGTGCTAGTGGTTTGGTAGCAGCGACCGGGGCCGGGGAGCTGTTTTTT.

The V gene is TRBV21-1, the J gene TRBJ1-1. TRBV21-1 is flagged as a pseudogene. The CDR3 is 12 residues long. CDR3 loop: CATPLGGTEAFF. DNA of the CDR3: TGTGCCACACCTTTAGGAGGGACTGAAGCTTTCTTT.

V and J are TRBV7-8 and TRBJ2-7; D is ambiguous. With 1 base removed from V and 3 bases from J, the gap between germline ends came to 10 bases. In germline, CDR1 is SGHVS, CDR2 FQNEAQ. There are 14 residues in the CDR3. The CDR3 coding sequence is TGTGCCAGCAGCTTAGGTCAGGCAGACTACGAGCAGTACTTC. Residues: CASSLGQADYEQYF.

V gene TRBV7-3 combines with J gene TRBJ1-2, with 7 positions matching TRBD1. Germline CDR1 SGHTA, CDR2 FQGTGA. The CDR3 sequence is 12 residues long. The V and J ends lost 5 bases and 13 bases, in that order; junction bases with no gene match: 10. The CDR3, as DNA: TGTGCCAGCAGCCAGGGGGGCGGATTCCTCACCTTC. Its translation is CASSQGGGFLTF.

The rearrangement links TRBV6-1 to TRBJ2-3, with D perhaps matching TRBD2 (5 bases). The germline V gene has CDR1 MNHNS and CDR2 SASEGT. The CDR3 is 16 residues long. Trimming pared 2 bases from V and 3 bases from J, leaving 15 bases between. CDR3 sequence: CASSEREGPPTDTQYF. The CDR3 nucleotides read TGTGCCAGCAGTGAACGCGAGGGCCCCCCGACAGATACGCAGTATTTT.

This clone was detected once. The V call is TRBV18, the J call TRBJ2-5; D is possibly TRBD1 (5 bases). The CDR3 contains 15 residues. V was pared by 2 bases and J by 1 base, with 11 bases between. Germline CDR1 and CDR2: KGHSH and LQKENI. Here the CDR3 reads CASSPRGNSQETQYF. CDR3 bases: TGTGCCAGCTCACCAAGGGGAAACTCCCAAGAGACCCAGTACTTC.

The V and J genes are TRBV27 and TRBJ2-5; 11 bases match TRBD2. The V and J ends lost 5 bases and 5 bases, in that order; junction bases with no gene match: 19. Germline V lookup: CDR1 MNHEY, CDR2 SMNVEV (reference sequence). The CDR3 length is 19 residues. Here the CDR3 reads CASSHASGYPLAGDETQYF. Here the CDR3 DNA reads TGTGCCAGCAGTCACGCCTCGGGGTATCCACTAGCGGGGGACGAGACCCAGTACTTC.

This clone was seen a handful of times. The chain links TRBV2 to TRBJ1-4; D gene ambiguous. CDR3 length equals 14 residues. V lost 7 bases and J 4 bases, leaving 13 bases between the germline ends. Germline CDR1 and CDR2: SNHLY and FYNNEI. Here the CDR3 reads CASNGRRSNEKLFF. The CDR3 DNA reads as TGTGCCAGCAATGGGCGACGCAGTAATGAAAAACTGTTTTTT.

V is TRBV11-2 and J is TRBJ1-4, with D perhaps matching TRBD1 (5 bases). This CDR3 has 14 residues. V was cut by 1 base and J by 4 bases, with 7 bases left in between. CDR1 SGHAT and CDR2 FQNNGV come from the germline V gene. In DNA form, the CDR3 reads TGTGCCAGCAGCTTAGGACAGAATAATGAAAAACTGTTTTTT. Residues: CASSLGQNNEKLFF.

The V call is TRBV27, the J call TRBJ2-3, with TRBD2 identical over 8 bases. Germline V gene lookup returns CDR1 MNHEY and CDR2 SMNVEV (reference sequence). The CDR3 covers 15 residues. V trimming: 3 bases; J trimming: 6 bases; junction bases outside the gene matches: 8. CDR3 sequence reads: CASSFLAGGTDTQYF. The CDR3 DNA is TGTGCCAGCAGTTTTTTGGCGGGGGGTACGGATACGCAGTATTTT.

The rearrangement uses TRBV28 and TRBJ1-4; 7 bases fit TRBD1. In germline, CDR1 is MDHEN, CDR2 SYDVKM. This CDR3 is 19 amino acids long. J was trimmed by 6 bases and V by 3 bases; bases with no gene match: 19. CDR3 protein: CASSFGPSRDSAFHEKLFF. In DNA form, the CDR3 reads TGTGCCAGCAGTTTCGGCCCCTCCCGGGACAGCGCGTTCCATGAAAAACTGTTTTTT.

The genes are TRBV5-4 and TRBJ2-1, with D unresolved. The ends were cut back, 4 bases at V and 4 bases at J, with 12 bases in the middle. The germline V gene has CDR1 SGHNT and CDR2 YYREEE (reference sequence). This CDR3 is 14 amino acids long. CDR3 nucleotides: TGTGCCAGCAGCCCCGAGCTCAAATACAATGAGCAGTTCTTC. It yields the protein CASSPELKYNEQFF.

This chain links TRBV19 with TRBJ2-7; D is unclear. Per the germline V gene, CDR1 is LNHDA and CDR2 is SQIVND (reference sequence). The CDR3 is 11 amino acids. V lost 4 bases and J lost 5, with 6 bases in between. CDR3 residues: CASSTRDEQYF. DNA for the CDR3: TGTGCCAGTAGTACACGGGACGAGCAGTACTTC.